This TCR beta chain is drawn from a study of T cell responses to AZD1222 COVID-19 vaccine. Germline CDR1 and CDR2: LNHDA and SQIVND (reference sequence). CDR3 size: 15 residues. The V and J ends lost 2 bases and 4 bases respectively, with 14 bases between them. Only in-frame clones appear in the TCRdb table, and some are missing; sequencing was by immunoSEQ multiplex PCR. The data hold roughly 170,000 clones, with 75% to 90% observed a single time. Comment on this clone: Its antigen is not known.

Findings of the study overall: Seropositive at baseline were only a handful of AZD1222 recipients.

The chain couples TRBV19 to TRBJ1-2; D is possibly TRBD1 (5 bases). Source: peripheral blood, taken on day 0 of AZD1222 vaccination. The TCR comes from an adult in good health. This chain's CDR3 is CASSITAQGSYGYTF. CDR3 DNA: TGTGCCAGTAGTATAACTGCCCAGGGTTCCTATGGCTACACCTTC.